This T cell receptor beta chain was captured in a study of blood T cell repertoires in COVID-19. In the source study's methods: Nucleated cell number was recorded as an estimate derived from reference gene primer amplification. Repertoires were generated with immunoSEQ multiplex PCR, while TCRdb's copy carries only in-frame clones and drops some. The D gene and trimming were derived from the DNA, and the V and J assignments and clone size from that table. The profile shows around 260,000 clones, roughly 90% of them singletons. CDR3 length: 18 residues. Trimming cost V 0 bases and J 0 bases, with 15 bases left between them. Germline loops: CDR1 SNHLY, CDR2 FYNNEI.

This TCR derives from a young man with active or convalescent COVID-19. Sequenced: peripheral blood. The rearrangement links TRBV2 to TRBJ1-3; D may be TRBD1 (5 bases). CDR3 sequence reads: CASSEARVTGASGNTIYF. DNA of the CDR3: TGTGCCAGCAGTGAAGCCAGAGTAACAGGAGCCTCTGGAAACACCATATATTTT.